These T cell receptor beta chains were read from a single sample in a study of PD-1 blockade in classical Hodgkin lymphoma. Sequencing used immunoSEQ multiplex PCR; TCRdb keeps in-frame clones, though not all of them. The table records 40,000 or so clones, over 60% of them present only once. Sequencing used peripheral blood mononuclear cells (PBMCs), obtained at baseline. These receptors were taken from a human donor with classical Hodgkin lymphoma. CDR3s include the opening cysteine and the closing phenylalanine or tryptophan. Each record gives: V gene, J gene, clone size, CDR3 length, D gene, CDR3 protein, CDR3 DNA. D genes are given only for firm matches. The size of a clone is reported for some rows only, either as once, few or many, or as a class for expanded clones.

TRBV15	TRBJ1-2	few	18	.	CATSREGTLELQNYGYTF	TGTGCCACCAGCAGAGAGGGGACACTTGAGCTTCAAAACTATGGCTACACCTTC
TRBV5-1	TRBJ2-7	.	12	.	CASSMNPGEQYF	TGCGCCAGCAGCATGAACCCGGGAGAGCAGTACTTC
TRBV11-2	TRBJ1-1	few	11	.	CASSWTSEAFF	TGTGCCAGCAGCTGGACCTCTGAAGCTTTCTTT
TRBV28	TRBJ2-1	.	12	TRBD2	CASSSLAGGQFF	TGTGCCAGCAGTTCCTTAGCGGGAGGTCAGTTCTTC
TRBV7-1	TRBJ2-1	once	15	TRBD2	CASTRLAGEYNEQFF	TGTGCCAGCACCAGACTAGCGGGAGAATACAATGAGCAGTTCTTC
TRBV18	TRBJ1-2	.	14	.	CASSPSPEHEGYTF	TGTGCCAGCTCACCATCCCCCGAACATGAGGGCTACACCTTC
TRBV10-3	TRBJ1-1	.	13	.	CAISDSLNTEAFF	TGTGCCATCAGTGATTCGCTGAACACTGAAGCTTTCTTT
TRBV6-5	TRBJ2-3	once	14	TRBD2	CASRGLAGADTQYF	TGTGCCAGCAGGGGACTAGCGGGAGCAGATACGCAGTATTTT
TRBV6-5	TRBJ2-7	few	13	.	CASSYAGRYEQYF	TGTGCCAGCAGTTACGCCGGCAGGTACGAGCAGTACTTC
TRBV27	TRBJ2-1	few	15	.	CASSFPARSYNEQFF	TGTGCCAGCAGCTTCCCGGCACGAAGTTACAATGAGCAGTTCTTC
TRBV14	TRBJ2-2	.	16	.	CASSLRQPLNTGELFF	TGTGCCAGCAGCCTACGACAACCCCTGAACACCGGGGAGCTGTTTTTT
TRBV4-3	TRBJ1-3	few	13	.	CASSQGVLNTIYF	TGCGCCAGCAGCCAAGGAGTCTTAAACACCATATATTTT
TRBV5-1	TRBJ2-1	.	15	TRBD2	CASSLRTSGQTEQFF	TGCGCCAGCAGTCTACGGACTAGCGGCCAAACCGAACAGTTCTTC
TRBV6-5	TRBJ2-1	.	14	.	CASSFNGAPNEQFF	TGTGCCAGCAGTTTCAACGGAGCCCCCAATGAGCAGTTCTTC
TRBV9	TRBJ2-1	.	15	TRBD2	CASSVGREGLSEQFF	TGTGCCAGCAGCGTAGGGCGGGAGGGCCTGAGTGAGCAGTTCTTC
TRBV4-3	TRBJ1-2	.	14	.	CASSQETWSYGYTF	TGCGCCAGCAGCCAAGAGACCTGGAGTTATGGCTACACCTTC
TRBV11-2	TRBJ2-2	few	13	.	CASLLGFDGELFF	TGTGCCAGCTTACTGGGGTTCGACGGGGAGCTGTTTTTT
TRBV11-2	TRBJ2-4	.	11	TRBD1	CASSLRDSQYF	TGTGCCAGCAGCTTAAGGGACAGTCAGTACTTC
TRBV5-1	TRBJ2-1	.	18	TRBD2	CASSLRTSGSSSYNEQFF	TGCGCCAGCAGCTTGAGGACTAGCGGGAGTAGCTCCTACAATGAGCAGTTCTTC
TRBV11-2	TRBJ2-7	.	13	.	CASSLGRTYEQYF	TGTGCCAGCAGCTTAGGAAGAACCTACGAGCAGTACTTC
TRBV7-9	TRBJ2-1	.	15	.	CASIPQRRVGNEQFF	TGTGCCAGCATCCCGCAGCGGAGAGTAGGTAATGAGCAGTTCTTC
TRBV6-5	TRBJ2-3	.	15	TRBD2	CASSYSAGGADTQYF	TGTGCCAGCAGTTACTCAGCGGGAGGAGCAGATACGCAGTATTTT
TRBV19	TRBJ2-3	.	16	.	CASSIGVGMGADTQYF	TGTGCCAGTAGTATCGGTGTCGGTATGGGGGCAGATACGCAGTATTTT
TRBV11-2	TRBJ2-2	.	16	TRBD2	CASSLVAGSNTGELFF	TGTGCCAGCAGCTTAGTAGCGGGGAGCAACACCGGGGAGCTGTTTTTT
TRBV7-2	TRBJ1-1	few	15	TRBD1	CASSLRQGVYGGAFF	TGTGCCAGCAGCTTAAGACAGGGGGTTTATGGGGGAGCTTTCTTT
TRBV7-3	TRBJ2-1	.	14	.	CASSPRTGNNEQFF	TGTGCCAGCAGCCCTAGGACGGGGAACAATGAGCAGTTCTTC
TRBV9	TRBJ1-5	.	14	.	CASSPRGEGQPQHF	TGTGCCAGCAGCCCCCGGGGCGAAGGCCAGCCCCAGCATTTT
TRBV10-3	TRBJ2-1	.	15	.	CAISDGTPGDNEQFF	TGTGCCATCAGTGACGGGACTCCAGGGGACAATGAGCAGTTCTTC
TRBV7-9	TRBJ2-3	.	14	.	CASTLGQTTDTQYF	TGTGCCAGCACCCTTGGGCAGACCACAGATACGCAGTATTTT